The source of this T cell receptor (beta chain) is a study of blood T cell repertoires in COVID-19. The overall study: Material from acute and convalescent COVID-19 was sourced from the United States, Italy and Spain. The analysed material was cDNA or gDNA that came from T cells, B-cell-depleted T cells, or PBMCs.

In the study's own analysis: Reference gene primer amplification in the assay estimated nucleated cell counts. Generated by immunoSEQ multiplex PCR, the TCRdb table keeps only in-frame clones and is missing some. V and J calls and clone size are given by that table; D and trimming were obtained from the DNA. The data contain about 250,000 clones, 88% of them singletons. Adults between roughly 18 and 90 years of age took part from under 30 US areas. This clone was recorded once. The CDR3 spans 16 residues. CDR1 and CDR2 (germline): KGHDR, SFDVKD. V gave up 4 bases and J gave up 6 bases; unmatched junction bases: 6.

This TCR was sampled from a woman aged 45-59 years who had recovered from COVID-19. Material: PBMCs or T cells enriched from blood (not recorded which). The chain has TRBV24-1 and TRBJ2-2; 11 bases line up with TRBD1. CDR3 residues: CATSETPGQGAGELFF. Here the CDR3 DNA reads TGTGCCACCAGTGAAACCCCGGGACAGGGGGCCGGGGAGCTGTTTTTT.